This T cell receptor (beta chain) was sequenced during a study of blood T cell repertoires in COVID-19. In the study's own analysis: Nucleated cell number was recorded as an estimate derived from reference gene primer amplification. The data were produced by immunoSEQ multiplex PCR, yet TCRdb's version contains in-frame clones alone and is incomplete. That table gives V, J and clone size, and the DNA gave D and trimming. The sample carries approximately 82,000 clones, approximately 82% recorded once. In germline, CDR1 is LNHDA, CDR2 SQIVND (reference sequence). Trimming took off 2 bases at V and 1 base at J, with 5 bases between the two ends. This CDR3 comprises 13 residues.

The chain couples TRBV19 to TRBJ1-2; D is uncertain. Sequencing used peripheral blood. The receptor comes from a woman aged 60-75 years with acute or convalescent COVID-19. The CDR3 loop reads CASSIKSNYGYTF. Here the CDR3 DNA reads TGTGCCAGTAGTATAAAGAGTAACTATGGCTACACCTTC.